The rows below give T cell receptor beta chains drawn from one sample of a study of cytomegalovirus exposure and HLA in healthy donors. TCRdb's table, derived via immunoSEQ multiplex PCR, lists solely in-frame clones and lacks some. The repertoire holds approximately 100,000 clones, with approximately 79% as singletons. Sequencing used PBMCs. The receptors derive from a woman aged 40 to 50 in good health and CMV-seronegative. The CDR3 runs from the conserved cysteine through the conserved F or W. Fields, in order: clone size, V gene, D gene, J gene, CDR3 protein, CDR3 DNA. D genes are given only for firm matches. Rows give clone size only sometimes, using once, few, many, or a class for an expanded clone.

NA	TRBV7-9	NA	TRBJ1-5	CASSLASYQPQHF	TGTGCCAGCAGCTTAGCGTCTTATCAGCCCCAGCATTTT
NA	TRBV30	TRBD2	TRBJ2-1	CAWSTSGGTGQFF	TGTGCCTGGAGTACTAGCGGGGGGACAGGGCAGTTCTTC
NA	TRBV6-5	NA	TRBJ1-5	CASSSLGGPNQPQHF	TGTGCCAGCAGTTCCCTAGGGGGACCTAATCAGCCCCAGCATTTT
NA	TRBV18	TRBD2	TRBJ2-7	CASSGTSGIKQYF	TGTGCCAGCTCCGGGACTAGCGGGATCAAGCAGTACTTC
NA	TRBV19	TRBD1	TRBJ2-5	CASSTGTGKGETQYF	TGTGCCAGTAGTACCGGGACAGGGAAGGGAGAGACCCAGTACTTC
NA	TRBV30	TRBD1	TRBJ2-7	CAWSGFRQGRSYEQYF	TGTGCCTGGAGTGGTTTCCGACAGGGTAGAAGCTACGAGCAGTACTTC
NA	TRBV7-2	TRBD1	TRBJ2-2	CASSLTSGQDGDTGELFF	TGTGCCAGCAGCTTAACCTCCGGACAGGACGGGGACACCGGGGAGCTGTTTTTT
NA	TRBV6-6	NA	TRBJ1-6	CASSGSGRHSPLHF	TGTGCCAGCAGTGGATCTGGGAGGCATTCACCCCTCCACTTT
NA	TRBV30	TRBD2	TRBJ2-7	CAWSPIAGGTYEQYF	TGTGCCTGGAGTCCAATTGCGGGGGGGACCTACGAGCAGTACTTC
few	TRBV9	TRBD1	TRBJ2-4	CASSVEGQVDIQYF	TGTGCCAGCAGCGTAGAGGGACAGGTCGACATTCAGTACTTC
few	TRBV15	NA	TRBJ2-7	CATSQGGALSYEQYF	TGTGCCACCAGCCAAGGGGGGGCCCTCTCCTACGAGCAGTACTTC
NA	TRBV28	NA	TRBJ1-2	CASSFQILGSTF	TGTGCCAGCAGTTTCCAAATCCTAGGCTCCACCTTC
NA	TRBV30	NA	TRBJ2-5	CAWSGADAGTQYF	TGTGCCTGGAGTGGCGCGGATGCGGGGACCCAGTACTTC
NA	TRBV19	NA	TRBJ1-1	CASIRTVNTEAFF	TGTGCCAGTATTAGGACAGTTAACACTGAAGCTTTCTTT
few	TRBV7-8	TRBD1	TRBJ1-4	CASSWTGRNEKLFF	TGTGCCAGCAGTTGGACAGGGCGGAATGAAAAACTGTTTTTT
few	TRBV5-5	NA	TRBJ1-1	CASSSGGFTEAFF	TGTGCCAGCAGCTCGGGGGGTTTCACTGAAGCTTTCTTT
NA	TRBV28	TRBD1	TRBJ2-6	CASSLDPPGTGGFGANVLTF	TGTGCCAGCAGCCTTGACCCACCCGGGACAGGGGGCTTTGGGGCCAACGTCCTGACTTTC
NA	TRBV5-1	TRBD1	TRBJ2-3	CASTWTGSTDTQYF	TGCGCCAGCACCTGGACAGGAAGCACAGATACGCAGTATTTT
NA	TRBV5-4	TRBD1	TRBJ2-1	CASSTTGGASNEQFF	TGTGCCAGCAGCACGACAGGGGGCGCTTCTAATGAGCAGTTCTTC
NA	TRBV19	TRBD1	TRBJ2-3	CASSSDRGVDTQYF	TGTGCCAGTAGTTCGGACAGGGGAGTAGATACGCAGTATTTT
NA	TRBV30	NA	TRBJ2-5	CAWSVSSLETQYF	TGTGCCTGGAGTGTATCTAGTCTAGAGACCCAGTACTTC
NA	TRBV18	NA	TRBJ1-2	CASSPAGINYGYTF	TGTGCCAGCTCACCAGCCGGGATTAACTATGGCTACACCTTC
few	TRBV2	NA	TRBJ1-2	CASSEGAANYGYTF	TGTGCCAGCAGTGAAGGGGCAGCCAACTATGGCTACACCTTC
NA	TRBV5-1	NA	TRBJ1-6	CASTPTLSSYNSPLHF	TGCGCCAGCACCCCGACTCTGAGCTCCTATAATTCACCCCTCCACTTT
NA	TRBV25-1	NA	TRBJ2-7	CASSIGQSLSYEQYF	TGTGCCAGCAGCATAGGACAGAGCCTCTCCTACGAGCAGTACTTC
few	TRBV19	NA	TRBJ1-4	CASTPSSTTNEKLFF	TGTGCCAGTACCCCTAGTAGTACAACTAATGAAAAACTGTTTTTT
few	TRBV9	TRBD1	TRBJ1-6	CASSVDPGQGNSPLHF	TGTGCCAGCAGCGTAGATCCCGGACAGGGTAATTCACCCCTCCACTTT
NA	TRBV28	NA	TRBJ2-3	CASSFGRNTDTQYF	TGTGCCAGCAGTTTTGGCAGAAACACAGATACGCAGTATTTT
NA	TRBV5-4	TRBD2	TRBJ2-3	CASSLPLAGPSTDTQYF	TGTGCCAGCAGCTTACCACTAGCGGGGCCCTCTACAGATACGCAGTATTTT
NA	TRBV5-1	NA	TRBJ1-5	CASSQAINQPQHF	TGCGCCAGCAGCCAGGCAATTAATCAGCCCCAGCATTTT
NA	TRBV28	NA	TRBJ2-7	CASSSERYEQYF	TGTGCCAGCAGCTCCGAGCGGTACGAGCAGTACTTC
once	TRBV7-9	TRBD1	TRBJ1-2	CASSYPGTGAAGYTF	TGTGCCAGCAGCTATCCCGGGACAGGGGCGGCTGGCTACACCTTC
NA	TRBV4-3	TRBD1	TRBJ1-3	CASSQAPDRGNTIYF	TGCGCCAGCAGCCAGGCCCCGGACAGGGGAAACACCATATATTTT
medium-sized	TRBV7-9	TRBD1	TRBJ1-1	CASSKGGVLNTEAFF	TGTGCCAGCAGCAAAGGGGGCGTACTGAACACTGAAGCTTTCTTT
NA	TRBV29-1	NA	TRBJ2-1	CSARERGDPNEQFF	TGCAGCGCACGGGAGCGCGGGGATCCCAATGAGCAGTTCTTC
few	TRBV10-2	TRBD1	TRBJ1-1	CASTPGQGQLPALLAFF	TGCGCCAGCACTCCTGGACAGGGCCAACTTCCGGCACTCCTTGCTTTCTTT
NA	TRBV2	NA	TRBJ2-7	CASSEYQQSFYEQYF	TGTGCCAGCAGTGAATACCAACAGAGCTTCTACGAGCAGTACTTC
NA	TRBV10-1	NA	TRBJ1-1	CASSPTGNTEAFF	TGCGCCAGCAGTCCCACAGGGAACACTGAAGCTTTCTTT
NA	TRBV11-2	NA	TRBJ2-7	CASSLIRTPSSYEQYF	TGTGCCAGCAGCTTAATACGAACGCCGAGCTCCTACGAGCAGTACTTC
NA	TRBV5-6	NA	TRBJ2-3	CASSLFPLQGDTQYF	TGTGCCAGCAGCTTGTTTCCCCTACAGGGCGATACGCAGTATTTT
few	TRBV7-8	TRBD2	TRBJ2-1	CASSSATGYSSGSYNEQFF	TGTGCCAGCAGCTCAGCGACAGGTTACTCTAGCGGGAGCTACAATGAGCAGTTCTTC
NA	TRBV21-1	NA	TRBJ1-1	CASSPDRVGGEAFF	TGTGCCAGCAGTCCGGACAGGGTCGGGGGTGAAGCTTTCTTT
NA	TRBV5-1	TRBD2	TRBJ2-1	CASSRDYQNEQFF	TGCGCCAGCAGTCGGGACTACCAGAATGAGCAGTTCTTC
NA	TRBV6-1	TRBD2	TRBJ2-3	CASSAAGEADTQYF	TGTGCCAGCAGTGCAGCGGGAGAAGCAGATACGCAGTATTTT
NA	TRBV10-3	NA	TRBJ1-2	CATTDRSYGYTF	TGTGCCACCACGGACAGAAGCTATGGCTACACCTTC
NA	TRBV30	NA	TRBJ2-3	CAWSARRDTQYF	TGTGCCTGGAGTGCGAGGAGGGATACGCAGTATTTT
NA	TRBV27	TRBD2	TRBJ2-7	CASSLRAGVVSYEQYF	TGTGCCAGCAGTTTACGTGCGGGAGTGGTGTCCTACGAGCAGTACTTC
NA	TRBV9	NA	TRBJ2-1	CAGSALPGLRGNEQFF	TGTGCCGGCAGCGCCCTACCGGGACTCCGAGGGAATGAGCAGTTCTTC
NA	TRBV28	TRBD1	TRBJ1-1	CASSSPGTGNTEAFF	TGTGCCAGCAGTTCCCCCGGGACAGGGAACACTGAAGCTTTCTTT
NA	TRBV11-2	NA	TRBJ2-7	CASSLDSSYEQYF	TGTGCCAGCAGCCTGGACAGCTCCTACGAGCAGTACTTC
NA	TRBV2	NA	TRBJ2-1	CASSVGDEQFF	TGTGCCAGCAGCGTCGGAGATGAGCAGTTCTTC
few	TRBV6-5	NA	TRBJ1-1	CASSYSSVAFF	TGTGCCAGCAGTTACTCGTCGGTAGCTTTCTTT
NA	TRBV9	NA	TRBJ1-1	CASSPGVGLNTEAFF	TGTGCCAGCAGCCCAGGGGTGGGGCTAAACACTGAAGCTTTCTTT